The 30 T cell receptor beta chains reported below all come from one sample, sequenced in a study of OX40 agonist ivuxolimab in advanced cancers. The table came from immunoSEQ multiplex PCR; TCRdb's copy has only in-frame clones and leaves some out. The sample includes 65,000 to 95,000 clones, 88% of them seen just once. The specimen was CD4+ or CD8+ T cells sorted from blood, collected in a trial of the OX40 agonist ivuxolimab. The receptors here all came from an adult with an advanced solid tumor such as melanoma, head and neck, liver or kidney cancer.

The CDR3 DNA sequence: TGTGCCAGCTCCCCGGGCGGTACCTTAAATGAGCAGTTCTTC. The encoded protein is CASSPGGTLNEQFF. This chain connects TRBV27 to TRBJ2-1; D call uncertain. The CDR3 has 14 residues. Germline V gene sequence: CDR1 MNHEY, CDR2 SMNVEV (reference sequence). Trimming cost V 8 bases and J 7 bases, with 18 bases left between them.

The V call is TRBV4-3, the J call TRBJ2-3, with D hard to call. The V gene lost 1 base and the J gene lost 1 base, with 15 bases spanning the gap. This CDR3 has 17 residues. Germline loops: CDR1 LGHNA, CDR2 YSLEER. For the CDR3, the DNA is TGCGCCAGCAGCCAAGGGCCCGCTGGGATTGGCACAGATACGCAGTATTTT. Its translation is CASSQGPAGIGTDTQYF.

The chain is built from TRBV5-1 and TRBJ2-7; 10 nucleotides align to TRBD1. J was trimmed by 6 bases and V by 4 bases; bases with no gene match: 4. The CDR3 length is 13 residues. In germline, CDR1 is SGHRS, CDR2 YFSETQ. As DNA, the CDR3 is TGCGCCAGCAGCCGACAGGGGGCTAGCGAGCAGTACTTC. Translated: CASSRQGASEQYF. Filled out from reference TRBV5-1 and TRBJ2-7, the complete variable domain reads KAGVTQTPRYLIKTRGQQVTLSCSPISGHRSVSWYQQTPGQGLQFLFEYFSETQRNKGNFPGRFSGRQFSNSRSEMNVSTLELGDSALYLCASSRQGASEQYFGPGTRLTVT.

J is TRBJ1-2 and V is TRBV28; D is ambiguous. The germline V and J ends were trimmed by 6 bases and 2 bases, with 10 bases remaining between them. CDR3 length equals 13 residues. Per the germline V gene, CDR1 is MDHEN and CDR2 is SYDVKM. The CDR3 region is CASRSSSNYGYTF. In nucleotides, the CDR3 is TGTGCCAGCAGAAGTTCATCAAACTATGGCTACACCTTC.

The J gene is TRBJ2-3, the V gene TRBV4-1; 7 nucleotides match TRBD2. J was trimmed by 3 bases and V by 1 base; bases with no gene match: 4. This CDR3 contains 15 residues. Germline V gene lookup returns CDR1 MGHRA and CDR2 YSYEKL. The CDR3 DNA sequence: TGCGCCAGCAGCCAAGTTTACGGGAGGACAGATACGCAGTATTTT. This encodes CASSQVYGRTDTQYF.

The rearrangement joins TRBV7-2 to TRBJ2-7; 7 nucleotides match TRBD1. CDR3 length equals 13 residues. V lost 3 bases and J lost 4; bases outside the gene matches: 3. The germline gives CDR1 SGHTA, CDR2 FQGNSA. The CDR3 spells CASSFDRAYEQYF. In DNA form, the CDR3 reads TGTGCCAGCAGCTTCGACAGGGCATACGAGCAGTACTTC.

V and J are TRBV25-1 and TRBJ2-3; TRBD1 is a possible D gene (6 bases). Germline lookup yields CDR1 MGHDK and CDR2 SYGVNS. The CDR3 has 14 residues. The V end lost 6 bases, the J end lost 2 bases, and 12 bases lay between the germline ends. The CDR3 region has the DNA TGTGCCAGCAGGCGACAGGAGTTCACAGATACGCAGTATTTT. Its translation is CASRRQEFTDTQYF.

This chain connects TRBV7-8 to TRBJ2-5; 9 nucleotides agree with TRBD2. This CDR3 spans 15 amino acids. CDR1 and CDR2 from the germline V gene are SGHVS and FQNEAQ. Trimming cost V 1 base and J 5 bases; bases outside gene matches: 5. The CDR3 DNA is TGTGCCAGCAGCTTAGGCGGGAGGGCCTATGAGACCCAGTACTTC. This sequence encodes CASSLGGRAYETQYF.

The chain combines TRBV19 with TRBJ2-3, with 12 bases identical to TRBD2. The CDR3 is made up of 16 amino acids. CDR1 LNHDA and CDR2 SQIVND come from the germline V gene (reference sequence). V lost 4 bases to trimming and J lost 0 bases; unmatched junction nucleotides: 2. CDR3: CASSTGLAGSTDTQYF. The CDR3 DNA reads as TGTGCCAGTAGTACCGGACTAGCGGGAAGCACAGATACGCAGTATTTT. The full variable domain, completed using reference TRBV19 and TRBJ2-3, is DGGITQSPKYLFRKEGQNVTLSCEQNLNHDAMYWYRQDPGQGLRLIYYSQIVNDFQKGDIAEGYSVSREKKESFPLTVTSAQKNPTAFYLCASSTGLAGSTDTQYFGPGTRLTVL.

J is TRBJ2-5 and V is TRBV5-4, with 10 bases fitting TRBD2. In germline, CDR1 is SGHNT, CDR2 YYREEE (reference sequence). Trimming took 2 bases from V and 2 from J; bases not matched to a gene: 6. The CDR3 extends over 16 amino acids. CDR3 coding DNA: TGTGCCAGCAGCTTTCCCCTAGCGGGGGTACAAGAGACCCAGTACTTC. Amino acids: CASSFPLAGVQETQYF.

CDR3 nucleotides: TGTGCCAGCAGCGTACTAGGACAGGGGAGGTTCGATACGCAGTATTTT. This gives the protein CASSVLGQGRFDTQYF. J is TRBJ2-3 and V is TRBV9; TRBD1 agrees at 9 bases. V lost 1 base and J lost 6; bases outside the gene matches: 9. The germline V gene encodes CDR1 SGDLS and CDR2 YYNGEE. The CDR3 runs to 16 residues.

The chain combines TRBV19 with TRBJ1-3; 7 bases are a match to TRBD1. This CDR3 region has 16 residues. Germline CDR1 is LNHDA and CDR2 is SQIVND (reference sequence). V was clipped by 5 bases and J by 3 bases; unmatched bases: 10. The CDR3 bases are TGTGCCAGTAGTTCGCGGACAGGCGGGCATGGAAACACCATATATTTT. It yields the protein CASSSRTGGHGNTIYF.

The chain has TRBV5-1 and TRBJ2-2, with TRBD2 identical over 10 bases. V shed 2 bases, J shed 8 bases, and the junction held 3 bases outside the gene matches. CDR3 length: 14 amino acids. Per the germline V gene, CDR1 is SGHRS and CDR2 is YFSETQ. The CDR3 region is CASSFVLAGGELFF. DNA of the CDR3: TGCGCCAGCAGCTTCGTACTAGCGGGAGGGGAGCTGTTTTTT.

The chain has TRBV6-1 and TRBJ1-4; 9 bases are shared with TRBD1. The CDR3 length is 16 residues. Germline V gene sequence: CDR1 MNHNS, CDR2 SASEGT. V was clipped by 1 base and J by 5 bases; unmatched bases: 5. In nucleotides, the CDR3 is TGTGCCAGCAGTGAAGGGCCCGGGACAGGGAATGAAAAACTGTTTTTT. Its protein product is CASSEGPGTGNEKLFF.

The chain employs TRBV12-5 and TRBJ2-1; TRBD1 matches at 9 bases. V was clipped by 6 bases and J by 6 bases; unmatched bases: 6. Germline lookup yields CDR1 LGHNT and CDR2 FRNRAP. This CDR3 has 14 amino acids. This CDR3 is CASGSDRGSNEQFF. The CDR3 DNA reads TGTGCTAGTGGCTCGGACAGGGGAAGCAATGAGCAGTTCTTC. Variable domain in full (rest from reference TRBV12-5 and TRBJ2-1): DARVTQTPRHKVTEMGQEVTMRCQPILGHNTVFWYRQTMMQGLELLAYFRNRAPLDDSGMPKDRFSAEMPDATLATLKIQPSEPRDSAVYFCASGSDRGSNEQFFGPGTRLTVL.

The V gene is TRBV6-4, the J gene TRBJ1-5; weak D call: TRBD1 (5 bases). Trimming took off 8 bases at V and 0 bases at J, with 14 bases between the two ends. The germline gives CDR1 MRHNA, CDR2 SNTAGT. This CDR3 region has 15 residues. CDR3 coding DNA: TGTGCCAGCCCCTGGGAGGGGATTAGCAATCAGCCCCAGCATTTT. Its translation is CASPWEGISNQPQHF.

J is TRBJ2-7 and V is TRBV11-2, with 9 positions matching TRBD1. The CDR3 runs 17 residues. Losses at the gene ends were 0 bases for V and 1 base for J; bases not matched to a gene: 7. Germline CDR1 and CDR2: SGHAT and FQNNGV. As DNA, the CDR3 is TGTGCCAGCAGCTTAGACGCCGGGACAGGGATTTCCTACGAGCAGTACTTC. Translated: CASSLDAGTGISYEQYF.

The J gene is TRBJ2-2, the V gene TRBV7-9, with TRBD2 matching 7 bases. The CDR3 is 17 residues long. Germline-derived CDR1 and CDR2 are SEHNR and FQNEAQ (reference sequence). V lost 5 bases and J lost 0; bases outside the gene matches: 9. The CDR3 reads CASSPHPSGANTGELFF. DNA of the CDR3: TGTGCCAGCAGCCCCCACCCTAGCGGAGCGAACACCGGGGAGCTGTTTTTT.

This chain uses TRBV4-1 with TRBJ2-5; TRBD1 matches 8 bases. J was trimmed by 4 bases and V by 3 bases; bases with no gene match: 13. Germline V gene lookup returns CDR1 MGHRA and CDR2 YSYEKL. The CDR3 contains 17 residues. The CDR3 sequence is CASSQEARTGLGETQYF. The CDR3 DNA reads as TGCGCCAGCAGCCAGGAAGCCCGGACAGGGCTTGGAGAGACCCAGTACTTC.

The V and J genes are TRBV25-1 and TRBJ1-5; TRBD1 matches at 8 bases. This CDR3 has 14 residues. V was clipped by 4 bases and J by 5 bases; unmatched bases: 4. Germline V gene lookup returns CDR1 MGHDK and CDR2 SYGVNS. CDR3 region: CASSGTGRDQPQHF. The CDR3 coding sequence is TGTGCCAGCAGTGGGACAGGGAGGGATCAGCCCCAGCATTTT.

The chain combines TRBV9 with TRBJ2-4; 9 bases line up with TRBD1. The CDR3 totals 19 residues. The junction had 14 bases not matched to a gene; V was cut back by 4 bases and J by 0 bases. Germline CDR1 SGDLS, CDR2 YYNGEE. CDR3 loop: CASSSRATGGEVAKNIQYF. CDR3 DNA: TGTGCCAGCAGCTCACGCGCTACAGGGGGCGAGGTAGCCAAAAACATTCAGTACTTC.

V and J are TRBV25-1 and TRBJ2-5; D may be TRBD1 or TRBD2 (5 bases each). The J call could be wrong; TRBJ2-7 is a better fit for the DNA end. Germline V lookup: CDR1 MGHDK, CDR2 SYGVNS. The CDR3 is 13 amino acids. The CDR3 DNA reads as TGTGCCAGCAGTGACCGGGGCAGGTACGAGCAGTACTTC. This codes for CASSDRGRYEQYF.

This clone was detected once. V usage is TRBV21-1 and J usage is TRBJ1-5. TRBV21-1 constitutes a pseudogene. This CDR3 comprises 17 residues. CDR3 in DNA: TGTGCCAGCAGCCAGCGACAAAGGGCCCCTATGGATCAGCCCCAGCATTTT. This gives the protein CASSQRQRAPMDQPQHF.

This clone was seen only a few times. The chain recombines TRBV6-5 with TRBJ1-1; D is perhaps TRBD1 (5 bases). The V end was cut by 5 bases, the J end by 2 bases, with 9 bases between. This CDR3 region has 13 residues. Germline V gene sequence: CDR1 MNHEY, CDR2 SVGAGI. CDR3 region: CASSDSLNTEAFF. The CDR3 DNA follows: TGTGCCAGCAGTGACAGTTTAAACACTGAAGCTTTCTTT.

This chain uses TRBV27 with TRBJ1-2, with D maybe TRBD1 (6 bases). The CDR3 is 16 residues long. Germline-derived CDR1 and CDR2 are MNHEY and SMNVEV (reference sequence). The V end lost 5 bases, the J end lost 0 bases, and 16 bases lay between the germline ends. CDR3 bases: TGTGCCAGCAGTCAATACGGACAGAGAGCTAACTATGGCTACACCTTC. Protein product: CASSQYGQRANYGYTF.

This clone was counted once. CDR3 amino acids: CASSPRQTPGGTEAFF. The CDR3 DNA reads TGTGCCAGCAGCCCCCGACAGACCCCAGGGGGCACTGAAGCTTTCTTT. The chain has TRBV9 and TRBJ1-1; 7 nucleotides agree with TRBD1. There are 16 residues in the CDR3. J was trimmed by 4 bases and V by 4 bases; bases with no gene match: 13. Germline lookup yields CDR1 SGDLS and CDR2 YYNGEE.

The chain couples TRBV29-1 to TRBJ1-2; tentative D call: TRBD1 (5 bases). V dropped 1 base and J dropped 6 bases, with 18 bases sitting between them. Germline loops: CDR1 SQVTM, CDR2 ANQGSEA. The CDR3 runs to 15 residues. CDR3 in amino acids: CSVEGGVDPVDGYTF. The CDR3 coding sequence is TGCAGCGTTGAAGGGGGGGTCGATCCAGTCGATGGCTACACCTTC.

The chain joins TRBV4-3 to TRBJ1-1, with 8 bases that match TRBD1. J gave up 2 bases and V 3 bases, and 8 bases lay outside the gene matches. CDR1 is LGHNA and CDR2 is YSLEER in the germline V gene. The CDR3 has 16 residues. The CDR3 loop is CASSHLATGANTEAFF. CDR3 sequence (DNA): TGCGCCAGCAGCCACCTCGCGACAGGGGCAAACACTGAAGCTTTCTTT.

The genes are TRBV20-1 and TRBJ2-1; no definite D call. V lost 0 bases to trimming and J lost 9 bases, with 6 bases between them. CDR3 length: 11 amino acids. The V gene's germline CDR1 is DFQATT and CDR2 SNEGSKA (reference sequence). The CDR3 DNA reads as TGCAGTGCTAGAGATAAAGGTGAGCAGTTCTTC. Translation: CSARDKGEQFF.

The rearrangement joins TRBV7-9 to TRBJ2-7, with TRBD2 matching 11 bases. Germline loops: CDR1 SEHNR, CDR2 FQNEAQ (reference sequence). The CDR3 is made up of 14 amino acids. The J segment lost 4 bases and the V segment lost 3 bases, leaving 2 bases of the junction unmatched. CDR3 sequence reads: CASSFLAGGYEQYF. For the CDR3, the DNA is TGTGCCAGCAGCTTTCTAGCGGGAGGATACGAGCAGTACTTC. The full variable domain, with the rest looked up from reference TRBV7-9 and TRBJ2-7, is DTGVSQNPRHKITKRGQNVTFRCDPISEHNRLYWYRQTLGQGPEFLTYFQNEAQLEKSRLLSDRFSAERPKGSFSTLEIQRTEQGDSAMYLCASSFLAGGYEQYFGPGTRLTVT.